Below, one T cell receptor beta chain is given with its context. Its antigen is still unknown. J gave up 4 bases and V 4 bases, and 4 bases lay outside the gene matches. The germline CDR1 and CDR2 sequences are MNHEY and SMNVEV (reference sequence). The CDR3 consists of 14 residues. This record belongs to a study of cytomegalovirus exposure and HLA in healthy donors. PCR involved 60 Vbeta and 13 Jbeta primers. TCRdb's table, derived via immunoSEQ multiplex PCR, lists solely in-frame clones and lacks some. This table holds approximately 31,000 clones, more than 75% found once. Study observations and caveats: TCR beta V segments were, for the most part, productive about 87% or about 30% of the time in an earlier analysis. Among the most significant clusters, several appeared linked to common viral pathogens in a later analysis.

Sequenced material: PBMCs. This receptor was obtained from a boy aged 5-17 years in good health and CMV-seronegative. This sequence joins TRBV27 and TRBJ2-7; 10 bases match TRBD2. The CDR3 nucleotides read TGTGCCAGCAGTTCCACTAGCGGGGCGTACGAGCAGTACTTC. Translating gives CASSSTSGAYEQYF.